This T cell receptor beta chain was sequenced in a study of T-cell reconstitution after alpha-beta-depleted transplantation in children. Study-level results: Once a year had passed after transplant, T-cell counts and diversity came mostly from newly produced T cells. The origin of high day-60 TCRbeta diversity in some patients lay in surviving recipient T cells and thymic progenitors. Reportedly, alpha-beta T cells present about two months post-transplant originated from several hundred expanded clones of graft origin.

This clonotype has a count of ten or more. What it binds is unknown. Germline assignment: CDR1 MGHDK and CDR2 SYGVNS. The CDR3 is made up of 15 amino acids. The ends were cut back, 3 bases at V and 8 bases at J, with 17 bases in the middle. It was with unique molecular identifiers that the TCRbeta library was prepared. TCRdb reanalysed the PCR reads using MiXCR and keeps one entry per CDR3 protein. Of 450,000 to 600,000 distinct CDR3 sequences in the sample, about an eighth were seen once. This chain uses TRBV25-1 with TRBJ2-1, with D unresolved. The clonotype originates from a male patient between 5 and 17 years old who had a stem cell transplant for acute myeloid leukemia, so the T cells may come from the graft donor. The material sequenced was PBMCs, mostly from graft donor cells, taken 360 days after TCRalphabeta/CD19-depleted stem cell transplant. CDR3 region: CASSDQLRTVDEQFF. The DNA of the CDR3 is TGTGCCAGCAGTGACCAACTACGGACGGTCGATGAGCAGTTCTTC.